These 2 T cell receptor beta chains share one sample of origin, sequenced in a study of blood T cell repertoires in COVID-19. Profiled with immunoSEQ multiplex PCR; TCRdb holds only in-frame clones, not every one. The table lists tens of thousands of clones, approximately 79% of them singletons, with around 27% in the top ten. The sequencing input was peripheral blood. The receptors originated from a man between 60 and 75 years old with active or convalescent COVID-19.

This rearrangement joins TRBV7-9 to TRBJ1-4; D is perhaps TRBD1 (6 bases). Trimming shortened V by 1 base and J by 8 bases, and 17 bases separated the two germline ends. The CDR3 totals 16 residues. Germline-derived CDR1 and CDR2 are SEHNR and FQNEAQ (reference sequence). CDR3 in DNA: TGTGCCAGCAGCTTAGAAATCACCGAGGGGGAGGAAAAACTGTTTTTT. Translation gives CASSLEITEGEEKLFF. The full variable domain, with the rest looked up from reference TRBV7-9 and TRBJ1-4, is DTGVSQNPRHKITKRGQNVTFRCDPISEHNRLYWYRQTLGQGPEFLTYFQNEAQLEKSRLLSDRFSAERPKGSFSTLEIQRTEQGDSAMYLCASSLEITEGEEKLFFGSGTQLSVL.

The chain recombines TRBV18 with TRBJ1-4, with D possibly matching TRBD1 (6 bases). Germline CDR1 reads KGHSH; CDR2 reads LQKENI. V was clipped by 3 bases and J by 0 bases, with 26 bases between them. The CDR3 has 21 residues. The CDR3 sequence is CASSPTATTGLWGTTNEKLFF. The CDR3 coding sequence is TGTGCCAGCTCACCTACCGCAACGACAGGATTGTGGGGAACAACTAATGAAAAACTGTTTTTT.